Following are 32 T cell receptor beta chains from one sample sequenced in a study of blood T cell repertoires in COVID-19. Some clones are missing from TCRdb's copy, which holds only in-frame ones; the method was immunoSEQ multiplex PCR. The sample yields 300,000 to 450,000 clones, 85% to 90% seen once. The material sequenced was peripheral blood. These receptors were taken from a human donor in a cohort sampled during active COVID-19.

This clone was counted between two and nine times. This sequence joins TRBV7-9 and TRBJ2-2; D gene ambiguous. The ends were cut back, 4 bases at V and 6 bases at J, with 9 bases in the middle. From germline, CDR1 is SEHNR and CDR2 FQNEAQ (reference sequence). CDR3 length equals 13 residues. The CDR3 bases are TGTGCCAGCAGCTATCTTCCGGCCGGGGAGCTGTTTTTT. It translates to CASSYLPAGELFF.

The chain couples TRBV7-6 to TRBJ1-6; TRBD1 matches at 7 bases. This CDR3 has 16 residues. Germline V CDR1 and CDR2: SGHVS, FNYEAQ. J was trimmed by 6 bases and V by 1 base; bases with no gene match: 6. The CDR3 region is CASSLVGGAFNSPLHF. In DNA form, the CDR3 reads TGTGCCAGCAGCTTAGTAGGGGGCGCATTTAATTCACCCCTCCACTTT.

The chain uses TRBV3-1 (or the pseudogene TRBV3-2) and TRBJ1-2; TRBD1 agrees at 7 bases. Per the germline V gene, CDR1 is LGHDT and CDR2 is YNNKEL (reference sequence). This CDR3 is built from 16 residues. V shed 0 bases, J shed 6 bases, and the junction held 10 bases outside the gene matches. CDR3 DNA: TGTGCCAGCAGCCAAGATGGATACAGGGGCTTCAATGGCTACACCTTC. It yields the protein CASSQDGYRGFNGYTF.

V usage is TRBV11-2 and J usage is TRBJ2-7, with D tentatively TRBD2 (5 bases). The V end lost 3 bases, the J end lost 7 bases, and 19 bases lay between the germline ends. This CDR3 is 15 amino acids long. Germline CDR1 reads SGHAT; CDR2 reads FQNNGV. CDR3 sequence: CASSFEVNGKEEQYF. CDR3 DNA sequence: TGTGCCAGCAGCTTCGAGGTTAACGGGAAAGAGGAGCAGTACTTC. Based on the CDR3 plus reference TRBV11-2 and TRBJ2-7, the full variable domain is EAGVAQSPRYKIIEKRQSVAFWCNPISGHATLYWYQQILGQGPKLLIQFQNNGVVDDSQLPKDRFSAERLKGVDSTLKIQPAKLEDSAVYLCASSFEVNGKEEQYFGPGTRLTVT.

The chain uses TRBV5-1 and TRBJ1-5, with TRBD1 matching over 7 bases. The CDR3 sequence is 14 residues long. Germline CDR1 SGHRS, CDR2 YFSETQ. Trimming removed 5 bases from V and 2 bases from J; junction bases left unmatched: 4. The CDR3 DNA is TGCGCCAGCAGATCGGGACAGCGCAATCAGCCCCAGCATTTT. It translates to CASRSGQRNQPQHF.

The CDR3 DNA reads TGTGCCAGCAGCCAGGTTGGACAGGGGGTATCCACAGATACGCAGTATTTT. Protein: CASSQVGQGVSTDTQYF. V is TRBV4-2 and J is TRBJ2-3, with 10 bases that match TRBD1. The CDR3 is made up of 17 amino acids. V was clipped by 3 bases and J by 2 bases; unmatched bases: 8. Looked up from germline, CDR1 is LGHNA and CDR2 is YNFKEQ.

The V gene is TRBV7-9, the J gene TRBJ1-2; D is possibly TRBD1 (6 bases). Trimming stripped 4 bases from V and 8 bases from J, with 14 bases between. The CDR3 sequence is 13 residues long. Germline V gives CDR1 SEHNR, CDR2 FQNEAQ (reference sequence). The CDR3 DNA is TGTGCCAGCAGCTCCCAGGGGCGTAAAGGCTACACCTTC. Amino acids: CASSSQGRKGYTF.

This chain connects TRBV24-1 to TRBJ2-3; D gene ambiguous. CDR3 length: 15 residues. With 4 bases removed from V and 6 bases from J, the gap between germline ends came to 16 bases. Germline V gene lookup returns CDR1 KGHDR and CDR2 SFDVKD. CDR3 bases: TGTGCCACCAGTGACCCCCCGTCTGGGCCCGATACGCAGTATTTT. Translated, it gives CATSDPPSGPDTQYF.

This rearrangement joins TRBV6-5 to TRBJ1-2; TRBD1 aligns across 8 bases. The germline CDR1 and CDR2 sequences are MNHEY and SVGAGI. With V trimmed by 0 bases and J by 7 bases, 10 bases remained unmatched. CDR3 size: 16 residues. Here the CDR3 reads CASSYSNQGAGGGYTF. The CDR3 DNA reads as TGTGCCAGCAGTTACTCGAACCAGGGGGCAGGAGGTGGCTACACCTTC.

This clone was counted a few times. The chain is built from TRBV4-2 and TRBJ2-1; 11 positions match TRBD1. This CDR3 has 16 amino acids. V shed 0 bases and J 4 bases; nucleotides not matched to a gene: 2. Germline V gives CDR1 LGHNA, CDR2 YNFKEQ. Here the CDR3 DNA reads TGTGCCAGCAGCCAAGATTGGGACAGGGGGTACAATGAGCAGTTCTTC. Protein: CASSQDWDRGYNEQFF.

The chain couples TRBV30 to TRBJ1-1, with no clear D. The CDR3 covers 16 residues. The germline CDR1 and CDR2 sequences are GTSNPN and SVGIG (reference sequence). Trimming removed 2 bases from V and 1 base from J, with 17 bases in between. The DNA for the CDR3 is TGTGCCTGGAGTCCCGGGAGACGTGGCCAGAACACTGAAGCTTTCTTT. It translates to CAWSPGRRGQNTEAFF.

This chain joins TRBV15 and TRBJ1-5; 7 nucleotides match TRBD1. The CDR3 covers 16 residues. J gave up 3 bases and V 5 bases, and 10 bases lay outside the gene matches. CDR1 and CDR2 (germline): LNHNV, YYDKDF (reference sequence). The CDR3 loop reads CATSPTRQGLNQPQHF. The DNA for the CDR3 is TGTGCCACCAGCCCCACCCGACAGGGCCTCAATCAGCCCCAGCATTTT.

The chain is built from TRBV24-1 and TRBJ2-5; 8 nucleotides agree with TRBD1. The germline V gene encodes CDR1 KGHDR and CDR2 SFDVKD. The CDR3 runs 17 residues. The V gene end was trimmed by 3 bases and the J gene end by 2 bases; junction bases not matched to a gene: 10. The CDR3 DNA reads TGTGCCACCAGTGATGCAGACAGGGGATGGCAGCAAGAGACCCAGTACTTC. Translating gives CATSDADRGWQQETQYF.

The genes are TRBV5-1 and TRBJ1-1; 7 bases are a match to TRBD1. In germline, CDR1 is SGHRS, CDR2 YFSETQ. The J segment lost 2 bases and the V segment lost 7 bases, leaving 11 bases of the junction unmatched. This CDR3 is 15 amino acids long. The CDR3 sequence is CASGPQGSSNTEAFF. The CDR3 nucleotides read TGCGCCAGCGGCCCACAGGGGTCTTCTAACACTGAAGCTTTCTTT.

The V and J genes are TRBV7-9 and TRBJ2-3; 10 bases are shared with TRBD2. With V trimmed by 4 bases and J by 3 bases, 4 bases remained unmatched. The CDR3 has 15 residues. Germline V gives CDR1 SEHNR, CDR2 FQNEAQ (reference sequence). CDR3 loop: CASSSTSGTTDTQYF. CDR3 DNA: TGTGCCAGCAGCTCAACTAGCGGGACTACAGATACGCAGTATTTT.

J is TRBJ2-2 and V is TRBV19; D may be TRBD1 (8 bases). This CDR3 spans 16 amino acids. The V and J ends lost 6 bases and 4 bases respectively, with 18 bases between them. Germline V gene sequence: CDR1 LNHDA, CDR2 SQIVND (reference sequence). The CDR3 loop reads CASSGGPGGFTGELFF. The CDR3 DNA reads as TGTGCCAGTAGCGGGGGGCCAGGGGGCTTCACCGGGGAGCTGTTTTTT. Full variable domain (outside the CDR3, taken from reference TRBV19 and TRBJ2-2): DGGITQSPKYLFRKEGQNVTLSCEQNLNHDAMYWYRQDPGQGLRLIYYSQIVNDFQKGDIAEGYSVSREKKESFPLTVTSAQKNPTAFYLCASSGGPGGFTGELFFGEGSRLTVL.

The chain links TRBV5-1 to TRBJ1-2; 7 bases fit TRBD1. With 0 bases clipped from V and 5 bases from J, the junction kept 1 base outside the gene matches. The CDR3 is made up of 13 amino acids. From germline, CDR1 is SGHRS and CDR2 YFSETQ. CDR3: CASSLAQGYGYTF. CDR3 nucleotides: TGCGCCAGCAGCTTGGCACAGGGGTATGGCTACACCTTC. The full variable domain, in which reference TRBV5-1 and TRBJ1-2 provide the parts outside the CDR3, is KAGVTQTPRYLIKTRGQQVTLSCSPISGHRSVSWYQQTPGQGLQFLFEYFSETQRNKGNFPGRFSGRQFSNSRSEMNVSTLELGDSALYLCASSLAQGYGYTFGSGTRLTVV.

Here the CDR3 reads CASSVGMGPPGNEQFF. In DNA, the CDR3 is TGTGCCAGCAGCGTAGGGATGGGCCCCCCCGGCAATGAGCAGTTCTTC. V usage is TRBV9 and J usage is TRBJ2-1; D remains ambiguous. Germline V gene lookup returns CDR1 SGDLS and CDR2 YYNGEE. V gave up 0 bases and J gave up 6 bases, with 16 bases separating them. This CDR3 has 16 amino acids.

V is TRBV30 and J is TRBJ1-4, with a weak D call TRBD1 (6 bases). Trimming cost V 3 bases and J 8 bases, with 19 bases left between them. This CDR3 is built from 15 residues. The germline gives CDR1 GTSNPN, CDR2 SVGIG (reference sequence). The CDR3 protein is CAWSQLQGDLEKLFF. DNA for the CDR3: TGTGCCTGGAGCCAACTACAGGGAGATCTCGAAAAACTGTTTTTT. The entire variable domain, with the rest obtained from reference TRBV30 and TRBJ1-4, is as follows: SQTIHQWPATLVQPVGSPLSLECTVEGTSNPNLYWYRQAAGRGLQLLFYSVGIGQISSEVPQNLSASRPQDRQFILSSKKLLLSDSGFYLCAWSQLQGDLEKLFFGSGTQLSVL.

J is TRBJ1-2 and V is TRBV29-1, with 10 bases that match TRBD1. Germline V lookup: CDR1 SQVTM, CDR2 ANQGSEA. The CDR3 totals 14 residues. V dropped 6 bases and J dropped 5; count of bases not matched to a gene: 9. Here the CDR3 DNA reads TGCAGCGTCGAGGGGACAGGGGAGAATTATGGCTACACCTTC. Its protein is CSVEGTGENYGYTF. The full variable domain, completed using reference TRBV29-1 and TRBJ1-2, is SAVISQKPSRDICQRGTSLTIQCQVDSQVTMMFWYRQQPGQSLTLIATANQGSEATYESGFVIDKFPISRPNLTFSTLTVSNMSPEDSSIYLCSVEGTGENYGYTFGSGTRLTVV.

This chain uses TRBV5-1 with TRBJ1-3; D is undetermined. V dropped 0 bases and J dropped 0 bases, with 16 bases sitting between them. Germline V gene data show CDR1 as SGHRS and CDR2 as YFSETQ. CDR3 length: 18 amino acids. The CDR3 here is CASSLAPSGLSSGNTIYF. CDR3 in DNA: TGCGCCAGCAGCTTGGCCCCTTCCGGGTTGAGCTCTGGAAACACCATATATTTT.

The genes are TRBV3-1 (or the pseudogene TRBV3-2) and TRBJ1-1; 7 nucleotides align to TRBD1. Germline CDR1 is LGHDT and CDR2 is YNNKEL (reference sequence). With V trimmed by 4 bases and J by 11 bases, 13 bases remained unmatched. This CDR3 spans 14 amino acids. As DNA, the CDR3 is TGTGCCAGCAGCCCCACCTTGGGGGGCAGGGGGGCTTTCTTT. This gives the protein CASSPTLGGRGAFF.

This chain connects TRBV5-1 to TRBJ2-1; the match to TRBD2 covers 10 bases. The CDR3 runs to 15 residues. J lost 6 bases, V lost 2 bases, and 5 bases had no gene match. Germline V CDR1 and CDR2: SGHRS, YFSETQ. The CDR3 sequence is CASSLLAGTFNEQFF. DNA of the CDR3: TGCGCCAGCAGCTTACTAGCGGGGACGTTCAATGAGCAGTTCTTC.

The gene calls are TRBV7-2 and TRBJ1-2, with TRBD1 as a possible D gene (6 bases). The CDR3 contains 14 residues. Trimming left V 3 bases short and J 2 bases short, with 10 bases between. CDR1 and CDR2 from the germline V gene are SGHTA and FQGNSA. The CDR3 DNA sequence: TGTGCCAGCAGCTTGGCAGGGGTGAACTATGGCTACACCTTC. Protein: CASSLAGVNYGYTF.

The table lists this clone with a count of one. The chain employs TRBV18 and TRBJ1-4; D unresolved. CDR1 and CDR2 (germline): KGHSH, LQKENI. The CDR3 totals 14 residues. Between the trimmed V and J ends, which lost 0 bases and 12 bases, there was a span of 14 bases. CDR3 loop: CASSPPRGERELFF. The CDR3, as DNA: TGTGCCAGCTCACCACCGCGCGGGGAAAGGGAACTGTTTTTT.

This chain joins TRBV7-9 and TRBJ2-1, with D possibly matching TRBD2 (6 bases). The germline V gene has CDR1 SEHNR and CDR2 FQNEAQ (reference sequence). The CDR3 covers 15 residues. V gave up 0 bases and J gave up 3 bases, with 9 bases separating them. CDR3 loop: CASSLAGTYYNEQFF. In DNA form, the CDR3 reads TGTGCCAGCAGCTTAGCCGGGACTTACTACAATGAGCAGTTCTTC.

The V and J genes are TRBV7-2 and TRBJ2-4, with 8 positions matching TRBD2. With 5 bases clipped from V and 1 base from J, the junction kept 10 bases outside the gene matches. Germline V CDR1 and CDR2: SGHTA, FQGNSA. This CDR3 is 17 amino acids long. This CDR3 reads CASSHGGGIGAKNIQYF. As DNA, the CDR3 is TGTGCCAGCAGCCACGGGGGGGGAATCGGTGCCAAAAACATTCAGTACTTC.

This sequence joins TRBV5-1 and TRBJ1-4; a possible D gene is TRBD1 (6 bases). This CDR3 is built from 14 residues. The ends were cut back, 0 bases at V and 8 bases at J, with 11 bases in the middle. Germline lookup yields CDR1 SGHRS and CDR2 YFSETQ. CDR3 DNA: TGCGCCAGCAGCTTGGCAGGGGTTGAGGAAAAACTGTTTTTT. Amino acids: CASSLAGVEEKLFF.

Concerning this clone: The germline gene is not matched at one end of the junction; a read error may be the cause. The rearrangement uses TRBV4-1 and TRBJ1-6, with a possible D match to TRBD1 (5 bases). Germline V gene sequence: CDR1 MGHRA, CDR2 YSYEKL. CDR3 length: 14 residues. CDR3 amino acids: CAISKGLNNSPLHF. In DNA form, the CDR3 reads TGCGCCATCAGCAAGGGACTGAACAATTCACCCCTCCACTTT.

The chain combines TRBV10-3 with TRBJ1-1; 11 bases are a match to TRBD1. Looked up from germline, CDR1 is ENHRY and CDR2 is SYGVKD. The CDR3 runs 15 residues. Trimming took 6 bases from V and 7 from J; bases not matched to a gene: 10. CDR3 DNA: TGTGCCATCAGAGCCGGGACAGGGGGAATGGTTGAAGCTTTCTTT. Its translation: CAIRAGTGGMVEAFF.

The gene calls are TRBV6-4 and TRBJ2-4; D is ambiguous. Trimming stripped 4 bases from V and 0 bases from J, with 7 bases between. The germline V gene has CDR1 MRHNA and CDR2 SNTAGT. The CDR3 contains 14 residues. CDR3 residues: CASSGALAKNIQYF. DNA of the CDR3: TGTGCCAGCAGTGGCGCGTTAGCCAAAAACATTCAGTACTTC.

Points on this clone: Different DNA sequences within this sample yield the same CDR3. The chain couples TRBV27 to TRBJ1-6; D gene ambiguous. This CDR3 comprises 13 residues. V lost 3 bases and J lost 8, with 8 bases in between. CDR1 and CDR2 from the germline V gene are MNHEY and SMNVEV (reference sequence). CDR3 protein: CASSFNSDSPLHF. The CDR3 DNA reads as TGTGCCAGCAGTTTTAATAGCGATTCACCCCTCCACTTT.